Detailed here is one T cell receptor beta chain. Its antigen is still unknown. The CDR3 runs 12 residues. Trimming took 1 base from V and 7 from J, leaving 5 bases between them. Germline CDR1 SGHTA, CDR2 FQGTGA. This sample was included in a study of lymphopenia after photon versus proton radiotherapy. The study, taken as a whole, reports: Post-nadir diversity loss with photons came from oligoclonal expansion, particularly CD8+ Temra cells. In patients who died, overall survival fell as post-nadir TCR diversity dropped more. Under photons, naive T cells and diversity fell while effector/memory populations rose. Better survival with proton therapy was suggested as possible, not demonstrated.

TCRdb's table, derived via immunoSEQ multiplex PCR, lists solely in-frame clones and lacks some. This sample carries roughly 150,000 clones, approximately 86% of them seen once, and the ten largest clones take around 4.7%. This sequence originates from a man aged 50 or older with gastric cancer. This sequence joins TRBV7-3 and TRBJ2-1; no clear D. The sample was peripheral blood, taken from a patient treated with photon-based radiotherapy. The CDR3 coding sequence is TGTGCCAGCAGCTTAAGGAGTAATGAGCAGTTCTTC. The encoded protein is CASSLRSNEQFF.